These T cell receptor beta chains were read from a single sample in a study of human T cells and chemical hapten exposure. TCRdb processed the RACE reads anew with MiXCR; each CDR3 protein has one entry. The sample lists some 70,000 distinct CDR3 sequences; about a tenth were seen once. The material sequenced was whole blood, taken in connection with sensitization to the hapten diphenylcyclopropenone (DPC). All receptors come from a woman aged 45 to 65 with alopecia areata. Some clones in this sample may be carry-over from other donors' samples. Each CDR3 is given with its conserved first and last residue. The order of the fields is J gene, V gene, clone size, D gene, CDR3 DNA, CDR3 protein. D genes are given only for firm matches. Rows may omit the clone size; those that give it use once, few, many or a size class.

TRBJ1-1 | TRBV11-3 | many | TRBD1 | TGTGCCAGCAGCACCCACAGGGGAGCGGACACTGAAGCTTTCTTT | CASSTHRGADTEAFF
TRBJ1-1 | TRBV5-5 | few | - | TGTGCCAGCAGCTTGATTGCGGTAGAGGACACTGAAGCTTTCTTT | CASSLIAVEDTEAFF
TRBJ2-5 | TRBV29-1 | - | - | TGCAGCGTTGGCTCAGGAGAGACCCAGTACTTC | CSVGSGETQYF
TRBJ2-3 | TRBV5-1 | few | - | TGCGCCAGCAGCTTGGCACCGATCAACACAGATACGCAGTATTTT | CASSLAPINTDTQYF
TRBJ1-2 | TRBV30 | - | TRBD1 | TGTGCCTGGGTACCCACAGGGGGCAGCTATGGCTACACCTTC | CAWVPTGGSYGYTF
TRBJ2-1 | TRBV7-9 | many | - | TGTGCCAGCAGCTTAGAGGTCCAACTTGGCAGGTTCTTC | CASSLEVQLGRFF
TRBJ2-3 | TRBV2 | - | TRBD2 | TGTGCCACCACCGGGACTAGCGGGAGGAGTAGGATGGCAGATACGCAGTATTTT | CATTGTSGRSRMADTQYF
TRBJ2-5 | TRBV4-1 | - | TRBD2 | TGCGCCAGCAGCCAGGCGGGAGGGAAGGAGACCCAGTACTTC | CASSQAGGKETQYF
TRBJ2-1 | TRBV6-4 | many | TRBD2 | TGTGCCAGCAGCGAAAGAACGGGACTAGCGGGAGCGGGTGAGCAGTTCTTC | CASSERTGLAGAGEQFF
TRBJ2-2 | TRBV19 | - | TRBD1 | TGTGCCAGTAGTCAACCTGACAGGGGCTTCACCGGGGAGCTGTTTTTT | CASSQPDRGFTGELFF
TRBJ1-6 | TRBV12-3/TRBV12-4 | few | TRBD1 | TGTGCCAGCAGTTTAGGGACAGGGGGCTCACCCCTCCACTTT | CASSLGTGGSPLHF
TRBJ1-1 | TRBV12-3/TRBV12-4 | - | TRBD1 | TGTGCCAGCAGTTATAGGACAGGTAGCCCTGAAGCTTTCTTT | CASSYRTGSPEAFF
TRBJ1-2 | TRBV20-1 | many | - | TGCAGTGCTAGTAATCCCTGGGGCCGAGCTAACTATGGCTACACCTTC | CSASNPWGRANYGYTF
TRBJ2-1 | TRBV6-1 | few | TRBD2 | TGTGCCAGCAGTGCATCTAGCGGACTATACAATGAGCAGTTCTTC | CASSASSGLYNEQFF
TRBJ1-1 | TRBV5-8 | - | - | TGTGCCAGCAGCTTTCGTAACACCGGTAGTCTGAACACTGAAGCTTTCTTT | CASSFRNTGSLNTEAFF
TRBJ2-1 | TRBV11-2 | few | - | TGTGCCAGCAGCTACCTTCGAGAGGCAGCTAAGCAGTTCTTC | CASSYLREAAKQFF
TRBJ2-1 | TRBV7-3 | many | TRBD2 | TGTGCCAGCAGCTTATTTCGTGCGGCTAGCGGTATTAACTACAATGAGCAGTTCTTC | CASSLFRAASGINYNEQFF
TRBJ1-1 | TRBV29-1 | many | - | TGCAGCGTTGAAGTACGGGGGCGGGACACTGAAGCTTTCTTT | CSVEVRGRDTEAFF
TRBJ1-5 | TRBV19 | - | TRBD1 | TGTGCCAGTAGTATAGGGACAGGGTTCAATCAGCCCCAGCATTTT | CASSIGTGFNQPQHF
TRBJ2-7 | TRBV20-1 | many | TRBD1 | TGCAGTGCCCGGTTCGGGACAGGTTCCGAGCAGTACTTC | CSARFGTGSEQYF